The entry below gives a single T cell receptor beta chain sequence along with its context. No antigen is known for it. No base qualities exist here, and no much larger clone lies one base off it. V is reduced by 0 bases and J by 0 bases, leaving a spacing of 8 bases between them. The CDR3 has 15 amino acids, counting the end cysteine and phenylalanine. Only the CDR3 region is kept as DNA, spanning 45 bases read in frame from base 1. The germline V gene (reference sequence) sets CDR1 to DFQATT and CDR2 to SNEGSKA. This entry belongs to a study of CD8 T cells in Susac syndrome (dated 2019 in TCRdb). With respect to the entire study: Among the Susac syndrome patients who were sequenced, clinically active disease was present in about 6 and clinical remission was observed in eight or nine. At blood withdrawal, Susac syndrome patients were either therapy-naive, taking corticosteroids (in some cases with IVIg as well), or taking IVIg alone. Repertoire sequencing was used to test whether CD8+ T cell activation and differentiation in Susac syndrome was antigen driven. Clonality of the CD8+ T cell repertoire was compared between about a dozen healthy donors, approximately 14 Susac syndrome patients and fewer than 16 multiple sclerosis patients. Beyond this particular receptor, the publication reports: Some 17 Susac-specific public clones were identified in the total CD8+ repertoire, and several Susac-specific public clones were identified in the CD8+ TEMRA repertoire. The number of individuals in the TCR sequencing and HLA analysis was acknowledged as relatively small. Susac syndrome CD8+ repertoires showed clonal expansion, highest in CD8+ TEMRA cells and greater in clinically active than remitting patients.

Peripheral blood CD8+ and CD4+ T cells from healthy donors, Susac syndrome patients and multiple sclerosis patients were profiled by high-throughput TCR beta sequencing. The Susac syndrome patients fulfilled recently defined diagnostic criteria for definite or probable disease. Bulk CD8+ and CD4+ T cells were purified by magnetic negative isolation, whereas CD8+ TEMRA cells were enriched by FACS. Blood was drawn into EDTA tubes, processed within 24 hours, and PBMCs were isolated by density gradient centrifugation. PBMCs intended for TCR sequencing were frozen in liquid nitrogen and were later thawed in a 37 degrees C water bath. Purity of sorted or isolated CD4+, CD8+ and CD8+ TEMRA cells was at least 90%. RNA was extracted with the RNeasy kit and roughly 0.45 to 1 ug was reverse transcribed using random hexamers. TCR beta CDR3 regions were amplified with the immunoSEQ multiplex PCR assay covering 54 Vbeta and 13 Jbeta segments. PCR amplification bias was corrected by using a synthetic template baseline for primer optimization and computational correction. The original methods were these. Reads were assigned to V, D and J genes according to IMGT and analyzed in immunoSEQ Analyzer, with only productive sequences retained. To calculate clonality, Shannon entropy was normalized by log2 of the number of productive unique sequences and then subtracted from one. For each patient and control, public and private clones were evaluated within the 100 most prevalent clones. Susac-specific clones were defined as absent from healthy and MS cohorts, approximately 1,000 published viral clones and other ImmuneACCESS disease sequences. Using fastp at Q25 and MiXCR, TCRdb reprocessed the public reads and kept productive beta chains. Identical CDR3 proteins give one entry, which carries the most common genes and DNA. It is TCRdb's table, rather than the study itself, that gives the V and J calls and clone size. The sample contains around 110,000 distinct CDR3 sequences, 94% of them found a single time. The ten largest clones capture approximately 0.41% of the sample.

Recombination linked TRBV20-1 to TRBJ1-4; the D gene is not confidently resolved. The material sequenced was CD8+ T cells from PBMCs. This TCR derives from a human donor with Susac syndrome. The CDR3 in this case is CSARDRVATNEKLFF. The DNA is TGCAGTGCTAGAGATAGGGTTGCAACTAATGAAAAACTGTTTTTT.